The next 2 T cell receptor beta chains were all read from a single sample in a study of cytomegalovirus exposure and HLA in healthy donors. The PCR used 60 Vbeta and 13 Jbeta primers. Some clones are missing from TCRdb's copy, which holds only in-frame ones; the method was immunoSEQ multiplex PCR. The sample yields about 110,000 clones, around 80% seen once. Source material: PBMCs. The receptors stem from a man between 35 and 55 years old in good health and CMV-seronegative.

This chain connects TRBV19 to TRBJ2-5, with 7 bases that match TRBD2. With V trimmed by 5 bases and J by 3 bases, 9 bases remained unmatched. The CDR3 has 15 residues. Germline loops: CDR1 LNHDA, CDR2 SQIVND (reference sequence). The CDR3 loop is CASSSLRLAEETQYF. For the CDR3, the DNA is TGTGCCAGTAGTTCCCTTAGGCTAGCGGAAGAGACCCAGTACTTC.

This chain links TRBV19 with TRBJ1-3, with TRBD1 matching 8 bases. V was pared by 6 bases and J by 0 bases, with 10 bases of the junction left unmatched. Germline CDR1 and CDR2: LNHDA and SQIVND (reference sequence). The CDR3 runs 17 residues. This CDR3 is CASRAGTGASSGNTIYF. Here the CDR3 DNA reads TGTGCCAGTAGGGCCGGGACAGGCGCGAGCTCTGGAAACACCATATATTTT.